This T cell receptor beta chain is drawn from a study of OX40 agonist ivuxolimab in advanced cancers. Study overall: Across the patients, intravenous ivuxolimab was delivered every 2 weeks at 0.01 to 10 mg/kg. Age averaged 60 years (range roughly 23 to 90), and roughly 82% were male.

Measured with immunoSEQ multiplex PCR; TCRdb has only the in-frame clones, and not every one. This table has more than 65,000 clones, about 86% appearing once. This clone was seen more than once but under ten times. Systemic immunosuppression or autoimmune disease history was grounds to exclude patients. The ends were cut back, 6 bases at V and 2 bases at J, with 14 bases in the middle. This CDR3 is built from 14 residues. Germline lookup yields CDR1 SQVTM and CDR2 ANQGSEA. The sample was CD4+ or CD8+ T cells sorted from blood, taken in a trial of the OX40 agonist ivuxolimab. The chain has TRBV29-1 and TRBJ1-5; possibly TRBD1 for D (6 bases). This TCR came from an adult with an advanced solid tumor such as melanoma, head and neck, liver or kidney cancer. Here the CDR3 reads CSVQGPGGNQPQHF. The CDR3 DNA reads as TGCAGCGTACAGGGCCCAGGCGGCAATCAGCCCCAGCATTTT.